This is a list of T cell receptor beta chains from one sample in a study of cytomegalovirus exposure and HLA in healthy donors. Using immunoSEQ multiplex PCR, the repertoire was profiled, and TCRdb retains in-frame clones only, with some absent. The sample features around 53,000 clones, with roughly an eighth in its top ten. Sequenced: PBMCs. Source of these receptors: a woman aged 25-40 years in good health and CMV-seropositive. Both conserved end residues are part of each CDR3. A D gene is named only where the DNA matches it firmly.

>.|TRBV6-1|TRBJ2-7
TGTGCCAGCAGTGAAGCGGGGACACCTTCCTACGAGCAGTACTTC
CASSEAGTPSYEQYF
>.|TRBV5-6|TRBJ1-4
TGTGCCAGCAGCTTTCAACATATTAATGAAAAACTGTTTTTT
CASSFQHINEKLFF
>TRBD2|TRBV19|TRBJ2-7
TGTGCCAGTAGTACTACTAGCGGGAGGACGTACGAGCAGTACTTC
CASSTTSGRTYEQYF
>.|TRBV6-4|TRBJ2-5
TGTGCCAGCAGTGAAGAACCCCACAAGACCCAGTACTTC
CASSEEPHKTQYF
>TRBD1|TRBV11-2|TRBJ1-2
TGTGCCAGCAGCTCCCCCGGGACAGCCAACTATGGCTACACCTTC
CASSSPGTANYGYTF
>TRBD1|TRBV19|TRBJ2-2
TGTGCCAGTACCCAGGGGACAGGGGGTTCCACCGGGGAGCTGTTTTTT
CASTQGTGGSTGELFF
>TRBD1|TRBV4-1|TRBJ1-3
TGCGCCAGCAGCGCTGTCCAGGGGGCTGGAAACACCATATATTTT
CASSAVQGAGNTIYF
>.|TRBV30|TRBJ1-6
TGTGCCTGGTGCCCCTCGGGGGGCGCCCTGAATTCACCCCTCCACTTT
CAWCPSGGALNSPLHF
>.|TRBV6-6|TRBJ1-2
TGTGCCAGCAGTTACGAGGCCAACTATGGCTACACCTTC
CASSYEANYGYTF
>.|TRBV6-5|TRBJ1-2
TGTGCCAGCAGTTACGGCAGGGTTGGCTACACCTTC
CASSYGRVGYTF
>.|TRBV2|TRBJ1-1
TGTGCCAGCGGGGAGACTGAAGCTTTCTTT
CASGETEAFF
>.|TRBV5-5|TRBJ2-3
TGTGCCAGCAGCCGCGGGTCCACAGATACGCAGTATTTT
CASSRGSTDTQYF
>.|TRBV5-1|TRBJ2-4
TGCGCCAGCAGCTTAGGTGGTAAGGGGAACATTCAGTACTTC
CASSLGGKGNIQYF
>.|TRBV6-5|TRBJ1-5
TGTGCCAGCGGCTTCAATCAGCCCCAGCATTTT
CASGFNQPQHF
>.|TRBV11-3|TRBJ2-2
TGTGCCAGCAGAAAAACGGGACTCGGGGAGCTGTTTTTT
CASRKTGLGELFF
>TRBD2|TRBV29-1|TRBJ2-7
TGCAGCGTTGTGTCGCGGGAGGGTGCCTACGAGCAGTACTTC
CSVVSREGAYEQYF
>.|TRBV6-1|TRBJ2-2
TGTGCCAGCAGCCGTCGGGGCGGGGACGGGGAGCTGTTTTTT
CASSRRGGDGELFF
>.|TRBV5-6|TRBJ2-7
TGTGCCAGCAGCTTGTCAGGTCTCCGCAACGAGCAGTACTTC
CASSLSGLRNEQYF
>TRBD2|TRBV12-5|TRBJ2-1
TGTGCTAGTGGGGCCGCCGGGGGGGCGGGAAATGAGCAGTTCTTC
CASGAAGGAGNEQFF
>TRBD1|TRBV25-1|TRBJ2-5
TGTGCCAGCAGTGAAGGAGGAGGTTGGCAGGGGGCATCAGAGACCCAGTACTTC
CASSEGGGWQGASETQYF
>.|TRBV19|TRBJ2-7
TGTGCCAGTAGCAAGGGCGGACGGGACTACGAGCAGTACTTC
CASSKGGRDYEQYF
>.|TRBV7-9|TRBJ1-1
TGTGCCAGCAGCTCGGGCGGGGCACATGGAGCTTTCTTT
CASSSGGAHGAFF
>.|TRBV11-2|TRBJ1-2
TGTGCCAGCAGCTTGGGGCGGGGACTTCATTATGGCTACACCTTC
CASSLGRGLHYGYTF
>TRBD1|TRBV19|TRBJ2-7
TGTGCCAGTAGCACAGACAGGGTTCGGGGCTCCTACGAGCAGTACTTC
CASSTDRVRGSYEQYF
>TRBD2|TRBV29-1|TRBJ2-7
TGCAGCGTGAAATCCGGGACTAGCGTCTACGAGCAGTACTTC
CSVKSGTSVYEQYF
>.|TRBV19|TRBJ2-7
TGTGCCAGTAGTATATCCGGGAGCACTTACGAGCAGTACTTC
CASSISGSTYEQYF
>.|TRBV5-5|TRBJ1-2
TGTGCCAGCAGCTCGGGGGGCGGTGGCTACACCTTC
CASSSGGGGYTF
>.|TRBV13|TRBJ2-7
TGTGCCAGCAGCTTAGGTGCCAGGGGCTCCTACGAGCAGTACTTC
CASSLGARGSYEQYF
>.|TRBV5-1|TRBJ2-7
TGCGCCAGCAGCGAGGTAAGCGAGCAGTACTTC
CASSEVSEQYF
>TRBD1|TRBV5-1|TRBJ1-5
TGCGCCAGCAGCACTACAGGGGGCGGCCAGCCCCAGCATTTT
CASSTTGGGQPQHF
>.|TRBV30|TRBJ1-5
TGTGCCTGGAGTCTCACAAAGAATCAGCCCCAGCATTTT
CAWSLTKNQPQHF
>.|TRBV6-1|TRBJ2-7
TGTGCCAGCAGGGAATTACTAGATTCCTACGAGCAGTACTTC
CASRELLDSYEQYF
>.|TRBV4-2|TRBJ1-5
TGTGCCAGCAGCTACGGCAGGGACCGGGGGGAGCCCCAGCATTTT
CASSYGRDRGEPQHF
>.|TRBV9|TRBJ1-4
TGTGCCAGCAGCGCAGCCCAGGCAAGTTCCGATGAAAAACTGTTTTTT
CASSAAQASSDEKLFF
>TRBD2|TRBV7-2|TRBJ2-7
TGTGCCAGCAGCTTGGGGGGGACTAGCTACGAGCAGTACTTC
CASSLGGTSYEQYF
>TRBD2|TRBV5-1|TRBJ2-7
TGCGCCAGCAGCATAGCGGGGGGGCCCTACGAGCAGTACTTC
CASSIAGGPYEQYF
>.|TRBV29-1|TRBJ2-1
TGCAGCGTTGTTGGCGATCGGGATACGGATGAGCAGTTCTTC
CSVVGDRDTDEQFF
>TRBD2|TRBV4-1|TRBJ2-7
TGCGCCAGCAGCCGGAGAGCGGGAGGTTACGAGCAGTACTTC
CASSRRAGGYEQYF
>.|TRBV19|TRBJ2-7
TGTGCCACCAGAGCGCGGAGAAGTGGCTACGAGCAGTACTTC
CATRARRSGYEQYF
>.|TRBV4-1|TRBJ2-5
TGCGCCAGCAGCCAAAAAACTGTGAGCCAAGAGACCCAGTACTTC
CASSQKTVSQETQYF
>TRBD2|TRBV5-1|TRBJ2-7
TGCGCCAGCAGCTTGACTAGCGGGTACGAGCAGTACTTC
CASSLTSGYEQYF
>TRBD2|TRBV7-8|TRBJ2-3
TGTGCCAGCAGCTTAGTTCCGGGGGGGGCAGATACGCAGTATTTT
CASSLVPGGADTQYF
>.|TRBV6-1|TRBJ2-5
TGTGCCAGCAGGGAGCCCAGCGACCGGACCCAGTACTTC
CASREPSDRTQYF
>TRBD1|TRBV15|TRBJ1-2
TGTGCCACCAGCAGGAGCCGACAGGGGAACTATGGCTACACCTTC
CATSRSRQGNYGYTF
>.|TRBV18|TRBJ1-5
TGTGCCAGCTCACTGGCCAGGGCAAAGAATCAGCCCCAGCATTTT
CASSLARAKNQPQHF
>.|TRBV6-1|TRBJ1-2
TGTGCCAGCAGAGCGGGGGACTGGGGCTACACCTTC
CASRAGDWGYTF
>TRBD1|TRBV4-1|TRBJ1-5
TGCGCCAGCAGCCAAGAGACAGGGGACCCCAATCAGCCCCAGCATTTT
CASSQETGDPNQPQHF
>.|TRBV11-2|TRBJ2-7
TGTGCCAGCAGCTTAGGGCAGGGGGGTTACGAGCAGTACTTC
CASSLGQGGYEQYF
>TRBD2|TRBV7-6|TRBJ2-5
TGTGCCAGCAGCTTAGTTAGGGGACTACAAGAGACCCAGTACTTC
CASSLVRGLQETQYF
>.|TRBV14|TRBJ2-7
TGTGCCAGCAGCCAAGGGGCGTACGAGCAGTACTTC
CASSQGAYEQYF